This T cell receptor (beta chain) is from a study of blood T cell repertoires in COVID-19. On the study more broadly: From T cells, B-cell-depleted T cells, or PBMCs came the material, which was cDNA or gDNA.

Using immunoSEQ multiplex PCR, the repertoire was profiled, and TCRdb retains in-frame clones only, with some absent. The table lists about 39,000 clones, 94% of them singletons. The CDR3 sequence is 16 residues long. Germline V gene data show CDR1 as MNHEY and CDR2 as SVGEGT. Trimming shortened V by 2 bases and J by 6 bases, and 20 bases separated the two germline ends. Source material: peripheral blood. The sequence was collected from a human donor with active COVID-19. The donor label of this sample is uncertain. The rearrangement uses TRBV6-2 or TRBV6-3 and TRBJ2-7; D uncertain. CDR3 in DNA: TGTGCCAGCAGTTACCCTCAAGCTATGCCCCCTCTCGAGCAGTACTTC. This translates into CASSYPQAMPPLEQYF.